There are many counts of the clone carrying this TCR beta chain. Its specificity is unknown. The data were taken from a study of Graves' ophthalmopathy and Graves' hyperthyroidism. General study findings and limits: Appearing in blood as well were most expanded thyroid clonotypes above 0.001 frequency.

Beta-chain TCR CDR3 regions were amplified from RNA transcripts. Investigators did first-round RT-PCR with HTBI primers, then second-round multiplex PCR. A single record per CDR3 protein comes from TCRdb applying MiXCR to the multiplex PCR reads. The sample shows about 400,000 distinct CDR3 sequences, around 20% of them seen only once. Germline V CDR1 and CDR2: SGHDN, FVKESK. CDR3 length: 19 amino acids. Trimming shortened V by 1 base and J by 1 base, and 23 bases separated the two germline ends. The chain combines TRBV14 with TRBJ2-7, with D possibly being TRBD1 or TRBD2 (5 bases each). The source is a woman between 18 and 29 years old with Graves' ophthalmopathy. The sequenced sample consisted of peripheral blood. CDR3 sequence reads: CASSQVIGASSRGSYEQYF. CDR3 nucleotides: TGTGCCAGCAGCCAAGTAATTGGGGCCTCTAGCAGAGGGTCCTACGAGCAGTACTTC.